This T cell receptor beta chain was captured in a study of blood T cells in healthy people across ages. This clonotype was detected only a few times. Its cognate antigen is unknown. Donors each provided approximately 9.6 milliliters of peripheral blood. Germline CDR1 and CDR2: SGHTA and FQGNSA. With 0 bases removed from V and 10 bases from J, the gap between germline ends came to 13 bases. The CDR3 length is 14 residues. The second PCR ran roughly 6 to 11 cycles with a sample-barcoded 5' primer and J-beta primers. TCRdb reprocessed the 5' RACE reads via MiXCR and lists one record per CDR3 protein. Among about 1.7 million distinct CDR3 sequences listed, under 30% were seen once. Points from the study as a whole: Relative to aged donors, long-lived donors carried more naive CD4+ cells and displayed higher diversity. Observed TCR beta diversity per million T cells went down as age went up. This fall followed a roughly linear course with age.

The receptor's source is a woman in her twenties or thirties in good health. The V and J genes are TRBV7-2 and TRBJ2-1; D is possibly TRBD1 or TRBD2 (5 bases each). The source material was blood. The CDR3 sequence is CASSLAGTDEEQFF. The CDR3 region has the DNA TGTGCCAGCAGCTTAGCTGGGACGGACGAGGAGCAGTTCTTC.